This T cell receptor beta chain was observed in a study of blood T cell repertoires in COVID-19. About the research overall: Some COVID-19 samples were acute and others convalescent; all came from the United States, Italy and Spain.

The table came from immunoSEQ multiplex PCR; TCRdb's copy has only in-frame clones and leaves some out. The sample holds about 240,000 clones; approximately 85% are singletons and the top ten take over 3.5%. CDR1 SGHTA and CDR2 FQGNSA come from the germline V gene. The V end lost 2 bases, the J end lost 4 bases, and 8 bases lay between the germline ends. The CDR3 consists of 13 residues. The sample taken for sequencing was peripheral blood. The genes are TRBV7-2 and TRBJ1-2; D unclear. The receptor was derived from a woman in her sixties or seventies with acute or convalescent COVID-19. CDR3 nucleotides: TGTGCCAGCAGCTTACAGTTTGGCTATGGCTACACCTTC. Protein: CASSLQFGYGYTF.